The 11 T cell receptor beta chains below all came from one sample that was sequenced in a study of cytomegalovirus exposure and HLA in healthy donors. The PCR used 60 Vbeta and 13 Jbeta primers. TCRdb's copy holds only in-frame clones and misses some; the assay was immunoSEQ multiplex PCR. The top ten clones hold about 2.4% of a sample with over 120,000 clones, approximately 80% of them seen once. The sequenced sample consisted of PBMCs. The receptors derive from a woman under 30 in good health and CMV-seropositive.

This clone was seen once. V usage is TRBV6-5 and J usage is TRBJ2-2, with 7 bases matching TRBD1. CDR1 is MNHEY, CDR2 SVGAGI, per germline. CDR3 length: 15 amino acids. With 2 bases clipped from V and 1 base from J, the junction kept 1 base outside the gene matches. The CDR3: CASSYRQGNTGELFF. The DNA of the CDR3 is TGTGCCAGCAGTTACCGACAGGGGAACACCGGGGAGCTGTTTTTT.

The chain carries TRBV2 and TRBJ2-1, with 11 bases aligning to TRBD2. V dropped 6 bases and J dropped 0; count of bases not matched to a gene: 19. The germline V gene has CDR1 SNHLY and CDR2 FYNNEI. This CDR3 has 21 residues. In DNA form, the CDR3 reads TGTGCCAGCAGGCTCGCAACTAGCGGGGGCCCCGAATGGAGCTCCTACAATGAGCAGTTCTTC. It encodes CASRLATSGGPEWSSYNEQFF.

CDR3 bases: TGTGCCAGCAGCTTGGTCCCTAGCGGGGGGGCAATGAATGAGCAGTTCTTC. Its translation: CASSLVPSGGAMNEQFF. The gene calls are TRBV5-6 and TRBJ2-1; 12 bases line up with TRBD2. The germline V gene has CDR1 SGHDT and CDR2 YYEEEE. The junction had 8 bases not matched to a gene; V was cut back by 0 bases and J by 7 bases. This CDR3 comprises 17 residues.

V and J are TRBV18 and TRBJ1-1; no definite D call. Trimming removed 3 bases from V and 7 bases from J, with 15 bases in between. CDR1 is KGHSH, CDR2 LQKENI, per germline. This CDR3 contains 14 residues. CDR3 residues: CASSPGLVGNEAFF. The DNA for the CDR3 is TGTGCCAGCTCACCTGGACTGGTGGGCAATGAAGCTTTCTTT.

In DNA form, the CDR3 reads TGCGCCAGCAGTCACGGGACAGGGGGATGGGAGCAGTACTTC. This encodes CASSHGTGGWEQYF. This chain joins TRBV5-1 and TRBJ2-7; 11 bases align to TRBD1. With V trimmed by 5 bases and J by 7 bases, 8 bases remained unmatched. The germline V gene encodes CDR1 SGHRS and CDR2 YFSETQ. CDR3 length: 14 residues.

The gene calls are TRBV7-8 and TRBJ1-2; 10 bases match TRBD1. The germline CDR1 and CDR2 sequences are SGHVS and FQNEAQ. The CDR3 has 16 residues. V lost 1 base and J lost 4; bases outside the gene matches: 6. CDR3 loop: CASSLVETGGPYGYTF. CDR3 sequence (DNA): TGTGCCAGCAGCTTAGTCGAGACAGGGGGCCCCTATGGCTACACCTTC.

This chain uses TRBV7-2 with TRBJ2-7; the match to TRBD1 covers 8 bases. CDR1 is SGHTA and CDR2 is FQGNSA in the germline V gene. CDR3 length: 15 residues. V lost 6 bases to trimming and J lost 4 bases; unmatched junction nucleotides: 11. The DNA for the CDR3 is TGTGCCAGCAGGGCCGGGACAGGAGGGAAATACGAGCAGTACTTC. Amino acids: CASRAGTGGKYEQYF.

This clone has only a few counts. This sequence joins TRBV2 and TRBJ2-7, with TRBD1 as a possible D gene (5 bases). The CDR3 has 11 amino acids. The V end was cut by 5 bases, the J end by 9 bases, with 11 bases between. Germline V gives CDR1 SNHLY, CDR2 FYNNEI. The CDR3 DNA follows: TGTGCCAGCAGTTACAAAACAGGGCAGTACTTC. Protein: CASSYKTGQYF.

The V and J genes are TRBV14 and TRBJ1-6; a possible D gene is TRBD1 (5 bases). Germline V CDR1 and CDR2: SGHDN, FVKESK. The V end lost 1 base, the J end lost 10 bases, and 11 bases lay between the germline ends. This CDR3 region has 14 residues. The CDR3 sequence is CASSQVQGGSPLHF. For the CDR3, the DNA is TGTGCCAGCAGCCAAGTCCAGGGCGGCTCACCCCTCCACTTT.

V and J are TRBV7-9 and TRBJ2-5, with a possible D match to TRBD2 (6 bases). This CDR3 has 15 residues. The germline CDR1 and CDR2 sequences are SEHNR and FQNEAQ (reference sequence). The V gene lost 3 bases and the J gene lost 4 bases, with 15 bases spanning the gap. CDR3: CASSLRGGEGETQYF. CDR3 DNA: TGTGCCAGCAGCTTGCGGGGAGGAGAGGGAGAGACCCAGTACTTC.

The rearrangement joins TRBV11-2 to TRBJ2-5, with 8 bases identical to TRBD1. This CDR3 spans 14 amino acids. V trimming: 3 bases; J trimming: 4 bases; junction bases outside the gene matches: 4. Germline CDR1 and CDR2: SGHAT and FQNNGV. Here the CDR3 DNA reads TGTGCCAGCAGCTTGACAGGGGCTAGAGAGACCCAGTACTTC. Encoded protein: CASSLTGARETQYF.